A single sample gave rise to the 30 T cell receptor beta chains below, sequenced in a study of spatial heterogeneity in lung cancer. Findings and caveats of the study: Mutation counts in tumors were tracked by counts of expanded intratumoral alpha and beta TCRs.

Stated time point: sample taken at primary tumor resection. These receptors have no known antigen. TCRdb reprocessed the 5' RACE reads via MiXCR and lists one record per CDR3 protein. The table shows about 24,000 distinct CDR3 sequences, with about 9.3% occurring only once. The sample was lung tumor tissue, taken at surgery. These receptor sequences come from a male donor with early-stage non-small cell lung cancer.

This clonotype was observed a handful of times. V and J are TRBV2 and TRBJ2-2; D gene unclear. The V gene lost 3 bases and the J gene lost 0 bases, with 8 bases spanning the gap. CDR3 length: 15 residues. Germline V gene lookup returns CDR1 SNHLY and CDR2 FYNNEI. CDR3 sequence (DNA): TGTGCCAGCAGTGACTTGACGGCGAACACCGGGGAGCTGTTTTTT. It translates to CASSDLTANTGELFF.

This clonotype was seen repeatedly, ten times or more. This chain links TRBV2 with TRBJ2-3, with 10 bases matching TRBD1. Looked up from germline, CDR1 is SNHLY and CDR2 is FYNNEI. After removal of 6 bases from V and 3 bases from J, the junction contained 15 bases not matched to a gene. CDR3 length: 18 residues. CDR3 sequence (DNA): TGTGCCAGCAGGCCACCGGGACAGGGGCTTGTCGAAACAGATACGCAGTATTTT. Its protein product is CASRPPGQGLVETDTQYF.

This clonotype appeared a few times. This sequence joins TRBV7-2 and TRBJ2-1, with TRBD2 as a possible D gene (7 bases). Between the trimmed V and J ends, which lost 1 base and 6 bases, there was a span of 13 bases. The germline V gene has CDR1 SGHTA and CDR2 FQGNSA. This CDR3 comprises 15 residues. The CDR3 DNA reads as TGTGCCAGCAGCTTAGATGGCGGGGGCCCCAATGAGCAGTTCTTC. Translation: CASSLDGGGPNEQFF.

This clonotype occurred a few times. The chain carries TRBV5-1 and TRBJ1-1, with D perhaps matching TRBD1 (6 bases). The length of the CDR3 is 17 residues. V was clipped by 0 bases and J by 4 bases, with 19 bases between them. Germline CDR1 is SGHRS and CDR2 is YFSETQ. CDR3 protein: CASSLEPYRDRGTEAFF. CDR3 sequence (DNA): TGCGCCAGCAGCTTGGAGCCCTACAGGGATAGGGGCACTGAAGCTTTCTTT.

This clonotype was found many times. This chain connects TRBV3-1 to TRBJ2-6; the D is unclear. Germline values: CDR1 LGHDT, CDR2 YNNKEL (reference sequence). Trimming removed 5 bases at V and 3 bases at J, with 17 bases between. CDR3 size: 17 residues. CDR3 amino acids: CASSSQGRLGGANVLTF. CDR3 sequence (DNA): TGTGCCAGCAGCAGCCAAGGCCGACTTGGTGGGGCCAACGTCCTGACTTTC.

This clonotype has at least ten counts. The rearrangement uses TRBV5-1 and TRBJ2-7, with 12 bases fitting TRBD1. The CDR3 extends over 16 amino acids. Germline CDR1 reads SGHRS; CDR2 reads YFSETQ. V was clipped by 4 bases and J by 2 bases; unmatched bases: 7. The CDR3 reads CASSTGQGARTYEQYF. The CDR3 DNA sequence: TGCGCCAGCAGCACGGGACAGGGGGCGCGGACCTACGAGCAGTACTTC.

V gene TRBV6-2 or TRBV6-3 combines with J gene TRBJ2-3; D gene ambiguous. V gave up 2 bases and J gave up 0 bases, with 6 bases separating them. Germline CDR1 MNHEY, CDR2 SVGEGT. The CDR3 contains 14 residues. The CDR3 nucleotides read TGTGCCAGCAGTTACGCTGTCAGCACAGATACGCAGTATTTT. Translated: CASSYAVSTDTQYF.

This clonotype was seen at least ten times. The chain has TRBV20-1 and TRBJ2-5, with D perhaps given as TRBD1 or TRBD2 (7 bases each). V was pared by 3 bases and J by 5 bases, with 10 bases between. The V gene's germline CDR1 is DFQATT and CDR2 SNEGSKA (reference sequence). The length of the CDR3 is 12 residues. This chain's CDR3 is CSARQGGETQYF. CDR3 in DNA: TGCAGTGCTAGGCAGGGGGGGGAGACCCAGTACTTC.

This clonotype was recorded a few times. The chain joins TRBV10-3 to TRBJ2-3; D is unresolved. Germline V gene lookup returns CDR1 ENHRY and CDR2 SYGVKD. V was trimmed by 3 bases and J by 1 base, leaving 11 bases between them. The CDR3 runs to 15 residues. As DNA, the CDR3 is TGTGCCATCAGTGATGGCAGGACCCGCACAGATACGCAGTATTTT. Translation: CAISDGRTRTDTQYF.

This clonotype was picked up many times. The chain uses TRBV7-2 and TRBJ2-2, with 7 bases lining up with TRBD2. V gave up 5 bases and J gave up 5 bases; unmatched junction bases: 14. This CDR3 is built from 17 residues. The germline gives CDR1 SGHTA, CDR2 FQGNSA. In DNA, the CDR3 is TGTGCCAGCAGCCAAGATGTGGCTAGCGGTCAGACCGGGGAGCTGTTTTTT. It specifies CASSQDVASGQTGELFF.

This clonotype occurred many times. The chain has TRBV27 and TRBJ2-3; tentative D call: TRBD2 (7 bases). The CDR3 is made up of 14 amino acids. CDR1 MNHEY and CDR2 SMNVEV come from the germline V gene (reference sequence). The V gene lost 2 bases and the J gene lost 5 bases, with 11 bases spanning the gap. In nucleotides, the CDR3 is TGTGCCAGCAGTTTACGGGGGGCCGGAGATACGCAGTATTTT. Protein sequence: CASSLRGAGDTQYF.

This clonotype was seen many times. The rearrangement links TRBV2 to TRBJ2-5; D ambiguous. The germline V gene has CDR1 SNHLY and CDR2 FYNNEI. The CDR3 is 12 residues long. The ends were cut back, 5 bases at V and 4 bases at J, with 8 bases in the middle. CDR3 nucleotides: TGTGCCAGCAGTCCTAGTATAGAGACCCAGTACTTC. This codes for CASSPSIETQYF.

This clonotype appeared many times. The chain is built from TRBV9 and TRBJ2-7; a possible D gene is TRBD1 (6 bases). Trimming removed 9 bases at V and 0 bases at J, with 19 bases between. The V gene's germline CDR1 is SGDLS and CDR2 YYNGEE. This CDR3 comprises 15 residues. The CDR3, as DNA: TGTGCCAACTACGAAACAGGGACAAGCTCCTACGAGCAGTACTTC. Translated: CANYETGTSSYEQYF. Combining the CDR3 with reference TRBV9 and TRBJ2-7 gives the whole variable domain DSGVTQTPKHLITATGQRVTLRCSPRSGDLSVYWYQQSLDQGLQFLIQYYNGEERAKGNILERFSAQQFPDLHSELNLSSLELGDSALYFCANYETGTSSYEQYFGPGTRLTVT.

In this sample, this clonotype turned up many times. The chain links TRBV21-1 to TRBJ1-1. TRBV21-1 is listed as a pseudogene. The length of the CDR3 is 11 residues. The CDR3: CASESRGRAFF. For the CDR3, the DNA is TGTGCCAGCGAAAGTAGGGGGAGGGCTTTCTTT.

This clonotype was observed at least ten times. J is TRBJ2-3 and V is TRBV20-1, with 10 bases that match TRBD2. Per germline, CDR1 DFQATT and CDR2 SNEGSKA (reference sequence). This CDR3 is 15 amino acids long. V lost 5 bases to trimming and J lost 6 bases; unmatched junction nucleotides: 11. CDR3 sequence (DNA): TGCAGTGCTCAACCGGCTAGCGGGAGTTCCGATACGCAGTATTTT. Protein sequence: CSAQPASGSSDTQYF.

In its sample, this clonotype was seen a few times. This chain joins TRBV20-1 and TRBJ2-7; the D is unclear. The CDR3 runs 13 residues. The V end lost 2 bases, the J end lost 3 bases, and 11 bases lay between the germline ends. Germline lookup yields CDR1 DFQATT and CDR2 SNEGSKA (reference sequence). CDR3 nucleotide sequence: TGCAGTGCTAGACCCCCGGTCGGCTACGAGCAGTACTTC. Translated, it gives CSARPPVGYEQYF.

The V call is TRBV12-3 or TRBV12-4, the J call TRBJ1-4, with TRBD1 identical over 8 bases. With V trimmed by 10 bases and J by 4 bases, 8 bases remained unmatched. This CDR3 is 14 amino acids long. This chain's CDR3 is CANGETGVNEKLFF. CDR3 sequence (DNA): TGTGCCAACGGGGAGACAGGGGTTAATGAAAAACTGTTTTTT.

This clonotype was counted many times. The chain has TRBV20-1 and TRBJ2-3, with D perhaps assigned TRBD1 or TRBD2 (5 bases each). The CDR3 runs 13 residues. V gave up 4 bases and J gave up 8 bases, with 16 bases separating them. Germline V gives CDR1 DFQATT, CDR2 SNEGSKA (reference sequence). CDR3 bases: TGCAGTGCTATAGAGTTGGGGGATCGTACGCAGTATTTT. Translated, it gives CSAIELGDRTQYF.

With regard to this clonotype: This could be a read error, since a much larger clone is one nucleotide away. This rearrangement joins TRBV29-1 to TRBJ2-7; 7 bases agree with TRBD2. The germline V gene has CDR1 SQVTM and CDR2 ANQGSEA. The CDR3 consists of 11 residues. CDR3 nucleotides: TGCAGCGTCCGGGGGGAATACGTGCAGTACTTC. It specifies CSVRGEYVQYF.

At least ten counts were recorded for this clonotype. This rearrangement joins TRBV18 to TRBJ2-5; D gene unclear. The V gene lost 1 base and the J gene lost 3 bases, with 6 bases spanning the gap. CDR1 KGHSH and CDR2 LQKENI come from the germline V gene. The CDR3 contains 13 residues. The CDR3: CASSPLEKETQYF. The CDR3 DNA follows: TGTGCCAGCTCACCACTGGAGAAAGAGACCCAGTACTTC. The full variable domain, completed using reference TRBV18 and TRBJ2-5, is NAGVMQNPRHLVRRRGQEARLRCSPMKGHSHVYWYRQLPEEGLKFMVYLQKENIIDESGMPKERFSAEFPKEGPSILRIQQVVRGDSAAYFCASSPLEKETQYFGPGTRLLVL.

This clonotype came up many times. The chain couples TRBV20-1 to TRBJ2-1; 10 positions match TRBD2. Trimming at V came to 2 bases and at J to 6 bases, leaving 7 bases not matched to a gene. The length of the CDR3 is 15 residues. Germline V gives CDR1 DFQATT, CDR2 SNEGSKA (reference sequence). The CDR3 DNA reads as TGCAGTGCTAGAAAGGAGCGGGGGGGCCTCAATGAGCAGTTCTTC. Amino acid sequence: CSARKERGGLNEQFF.

This clonotype was seen ten or more times. One end of the junction does not line up with germline, which may come from a read error. The rearrangement joins TRBV20-1 to TRBJ1-5; unclear D gene. Germline V CDR1 and CDR2: DFQATT, SNEGSKA (reference sequence). The CDR3 contains 15 residues. This CDR3 is CSAGERKGGYQPQHF. DNA of the CDR3: TGCAGTGCTGGAGAGCGAAAGGGAGGTTATCAGCCCCAGCATTTT.

This clonotype was seen repeatedly, ten times or more. Its ends do not fully match the called genes, so a read error is possible. The rearrangement links TRBV6-2 or TRBV6-3 to TRBJ1-1; a weak D match, TRBD1 (6 bases). Germline V lookup: CDR1 MNHEY, CDR2 SVGEGT. The CDR3 is made up of 13 amino acids. The DNA of the CDR3 is TGTGCCAGCAATTACCAGGGGAGCACTGAAGCTTTCTTT. Translation: CASNYQGSTEAFF.

This clonotype is labeled medium-sized. J is TRBJ2-1 and V is TRBV7-2, with 11 bases fitting TRBD2. The germline V gene has CDR1 SGHTA and CDR2 FQGNSA. Losses at the gene ends were 6 bases for V and 8 bases for J; bases not matched to a gene: 12. The CDR3 length is 16 residues. CDR3 nucleotide sequence: TGTGCCAGCAGGATGTCCCTAGCGGGAGGTTACGATGAGCAGTTCTTC. This translates into CASRMSLAGGYDEQFF.

This clonotype showed up just a few times. The chain couples TRBV4-2 to TRBJ1-4; D is possibly TRBD1 (6 bases). Between the trimmed V and J ends, which lost 4 bases and 8 bases, there was a span of 17 bases. The germline CDR1 and CDR2 sequences are LGHNA and YNFKEQ. The CDR3 loop spans 15 amino acids. CDR3 sequence reads: CASSPSLGGSEKLFF. CDR3 nucleotide sequence: TGTGCCAGCAGCCCGTCCCTCGGGGGCAGCGAAAAACTGTTTTTT.

The table lists this clonotype with a few counts. The chain combines TRBV4-3 with TRBJ2-6; 8 nucleotides match TRBD1. The V segment lost 5 bases and the J segment 2 bases; nucleotides outside the gene matches: 14. This CDR3 has 19 residues. From germline, CDR1 is LGHNA and CDR2 YSLEER. The CDR3 nucleotides are TGCGCCAGCAGCAACGGACAGGGAGCAAACCTTCCTGGGGCCAACGTCCTGACTTTC. Residues: CASSNGQGANLPGANVLTF.

This clonotype was counted many times. V is TRBV10-3 and J is TRBJ2-7, with 7 bases matching TRBD2. V lost 11 bases, J lost 0 bases, and 7 bases stayed unmatched. Germline V gene sequence: CDR1 ENHRY, CDR2 SYGVKD. This CDR3 is built from 13 residues. CDR3 coding DNA: TGTGCCGCCTCCGGGACTACCTCCTACGAGCAGTACTTC. Its translation is CAASGTTSYEQYF.

This clonotype was counted many times. CDR3 amino acids: CASSYEAPGYGYTF. DNA of the CDR3: TGTGCCAGCAGCTACGAGGCTCCGGGCTATGGCTACACCTTC. V is TRBV6-6 and J is TRBJ1-2, with unresolved D. CDR3 length: 14 amino acids. With 6 bases removed from V and 4 bases from J, the gap between germline ends came to 15 bases. From germline, CDR1 is MNHNY and CDR2 SVGAGI (reference sequence).

This clonotype was seen repeatedly, ten times or more. The CDR3 ends on some other residue instead of the conserved phenylalanine or tryptophan, so this is likely a read error. The chain employs TRBV20-1 and TRBJ2-3; 9 positions match TRBD2. The junction had 7 bases not matched to a gene; V was cut back by 0 bases and J by 6 bases. The germline gives CDR1 DFQATT, CDR2 SNEGSKA (reference sequence). CDR3 length: 15 amino acids. Written as DNA, the CDR3 is TGCAGTGCTAGAGATGGGAGCGGGGGGCGGGATACGCAGTATTCT. Translated, it gives CSARDGSGGRDTQYS.

This clonotype was seen ten or more times. V and J are TRBV15 and TRBJ1-5, with D unresolved. Trimming stripped 0 bases from V and 1 base from J, with 4 bases between. From germline, CDR1 is LNHNV and CDR2 YYDKDF (reference sequence). The CDR3 consists of 14 residues. In DNA, the CDR3 is TGTGCCACCAGCAGAGATGTGAGCAATCAGCCCCAGCATTTT. Translation: CATSRDVSNQPQHF.